This TCR beta chain was profiled in a study of T cells in Graves' hyperthyroidism and ophthalmopathy. The CDR3 extends over 15 amino acids. V lost 4 bases and J lost 2, with 15 bases in between. CDR1 SEHNR and CDR2 FQNEAQ come from the germline V gene (reference sequence). RNA transcripts served as the template for amplifying TCR beta CDR3 regions. Initially, a first-round RT-PCR of the TCR CDR3 employed the HTBI primer set. In TCRdb, the multiplex PCR reads were re-called with MiXCR into one record per CDR3 protein. The sample records more than 550,000 distinct CDR3 sequences, just under 45% being singletons. This clonotype has a single count.

The specimen sequenced was peripheral blood or thyroid tissue (not recorded which). This clonotype was obtained from an adult man with Graves' disease, either hyperthyroidism or ophthalmopathy (not recorded which). This chain links TRBV7-9 with TRBJ2-7; D possibly uses TRBD1 or TRBD2 (5 bases each). The CDR3 spells CASSSGVRGPYEQYF. In nucleotides, the CDR3 is TGTGCCAGCAGCTCCGGGGTTCGGGGACCCTACGAGCAGTACTTC.